This T cell receptor beta chain was recovered during a study of blood T cell repertoires in COVID-19. How the authors handled the data: Amplifying reference gene primers gave estimates of nucleated cell counts. The assay was immunoSEQ multiplex PCR, and TCRdb's table has in-frame clones only and misses some. V and J calls and clone size are given by that table; D and trimming were obtained from the DNA. Altogether some 250,000 clones are present, approximately 87% being singletons, with the ten largest covering approximately 12%. Seattle researchers signed up patients amid active infection and tracked them longitudinally. Trimming cost V 5 bases and J 0 bases, with 8 bases left between them. CDR1 is SEHNR and CDR2 is FQNEAQ in the germline V gene (reference sequence). This CDR3 has 15 residues.

Specimen: peripheral blood. The sequence was collected from a woman aged 30 to 39 with COVID-19, enrolled during active disease. The J gene is TRBJ1-6, the V gene TRBV7-9, with unresolved D. CDR3: CASSPPSSYNSPLHF. The DNA of the CDR3 is TGTGCCAGCAGCCCTCCCAGCTCCTATAATTCACCCCTCCACTTT.